Listed below are T cell receptor beta chains from one sample, sequenced in a study of T cell repertoires in cytomegalovirus infection. From the reads, TCRdb called clonotypes with MiXCR, one entry per CDR3 protein. The repertoire has 85,000 to 130,000 distinct CDR3 sequences, around a quarter of them found once; the top ten carry approximately 39%. The source material was CD8+ T cells from PBMCs. The receptors here all came from a human donor in good health (CMV status not recorded). Some clones in this sample may be carry-over from other donors' samples. Each CDR3 is given with its conserved first and last residue. D genes are given only for firm matches. Size is stated for part of the rows, as once, few or many counts, or as a class when the clone is expanded.

j_call clone_size d_call v_call cdr3_nt cdr3_aa
TRBJ2-2 - - TRBV4-3 TGCGCCAGCAGCCAAGATAGGCCCGGGGAGCTGTTTTTT CASSQDRPGELFF
TRBJ1-2 - TRBD1 TRBV5-6 TGTGCCAGCAGCTTGGCTTCAGGGGGCACCTATGGCTACACCTTC CASSLASGGTYGYTF
TRBJ1-1 many - TRBV7-2 TGTGCCAGCAGCCTAGGGAGGACTGAAGCTTTCTTT CASSLGRTEAFF
TRBJ2-7 - TRBD1 TRBV7-3 TGTGCCAGCAGCTTAGGGCTGGGGACAGGGGGCTCCTACGAGCAGTACTTC CASSLGLGTGGSYEQYF
TRBJ2-1 - TRBD2 TRBV20-1 TGCAGTGCTAGAGATGGGAATATACCGGGACTAGCGGGAGTCAATGAGCAGTTCTTC CSARDGNIPGLAGVNEQFF
TRBJ2-7 many - TRBV24-1 TGTGCCACCAGTGAGAGGGGTCTGGTCGAGCAGTACTTC CATSERGLVEQYF
TRBJ1-5 few - TRBV6-6 TGTGCCAGCACGACCCAGGGAGATCAGCCCCAGCATTTT CASTTQGDQPQHF
TRBJ2-6 many - TRBV14 TGTGCCAGCAGCCTCGAAGGGGCTGGGGCCAACGTCCTGACTTTC CASSLEGAGANVLTF
TRBJ1-2 - TRBD1 TRBV13 TGTGCCAGCAGCTTAGCGACAGGGGATATTAACTATGGCTACACCTTC CASSLATGDINYGYTF
TRBJ2-2 - - TRBV11-2 TGTGCCACCTCAGCTCACGGATCGAACACCGGGGAGCTGTTTTTT CATSAHGSNTGELFF
TRBJ2-1 many TRBD1 TRBV4-3 TGCGCCAGCAGCCACCAAAGAACGACAGGGGTCCCTGAGCAGTTCTTC CASSHQRTTGVPEQFF
TRBJ2-1 - - TRBV6-1 TGTGCCAGCAGTGAAGCGTATAGACTACTAACCTACAATGAGCAGTTCTTC CASSEAYRLLTYNEQFF
TRBJ1-5 - - TRBV4-2 TGTGCCAGCAGCCCCGAGTTAAATGAGCCCCAGCATTTT CASSPELNEPQHF
TRBJ2-6 - TRBD1 TRBV19 TGTGCCAGTAGTATCGGGACAGCACTAACCATCAGCTCTGGGGCCAACGTCCTGACTTTC CASSIGTALTISSGANVLTF
TRBJ2-5 many - TRBV7-2 TGTGCCAGCAGCCGGGGGACAGTCGGAGAGACCCAGTACTTC CASSRGTVGETQYF
TRBJ2-2 many TRBD2 TRBV2 TGTGCCAGCAGTGATAGTGGATCGCGGGGGGCAAGCGGGGAGCTGTTTTTT CASSDSGSRGASGELFF
TRBJ1-6 - - TRBV6-2/TRBV6-3 TGTGCCAGCGGCCAAGGGAGCTCCTATAATTCACCCCTCCACTTT CASGQGSSYNSPLHF
TRBJ2-1 - - TRBV6-2/TRBV6-3 TGTGCCAGCACTCCCCTCGGAGGGATCCACAATGAGCAGTTCTTC CASTPLGGIHNEQFF
TRBJ2-7 - TRBD2 TRBV7-6 TGTGCCAGCACGGAGAGCGGGAGCTCCTACGAGCAGTACTTC CASTESGSSYEQYF
TRBJ2-2 many TRBD2 TRBV7-2 TGTGCCAGCAGCTTCTCTAGCGGGAGTACCACCGGGGAGCTGTTTTTT CASSFSSGSTTGELFF
TRBJ2-7 - - TRBV12-3/TRBV12-4 TGTGCCAGCAGAAAACGGGACACTTACTACGAGCAGTACTTC CASRKRDTYYEQYF
TRBJ2-1 - TRBD2 TRBV5-5 TGTGCCAGCAGCTCGCCGGGACTAGCGGGAGTGAATGAGCAGTTCTTC CASSSPGLAGVNEQFF
TRBJ1-1 - - TRBV4-3 TGCGCCAGCAGCCAAGGTCTCGCGGACGGAACTGAAGCTTTCTTT CASSQGLADGTEAFF
TRBJ2-1 once TRBD2 TRBV29-1 TGCAGCGTTTTTAGCGGGAGAAACTACAATGAGCAGTTCTTC CSVFSGRNYNEQFF
TRBJ2-4 few TRBD2 TRBV15 TGTGCCACCAGCAGAGCCAGCCCCTGGCTAGCGGATAAGAGCGTGAACATTCAGTACTTC CATSRASPWLADKSVNIQYF
TRBJ2-6 - TRBD1 TRBV5-6 TGTGCCAGCAGCTTGGATTCCCTGGACAGGTCTTACTCTGGGGCCAACGTCCTGACTTTC CASSLDSLDRSYSGANVLTF
TRBJ2-7 few - TRBV2 TGTGCCAGGCGAACTACGCCCACTTCCTACGAGCAGTACTTC CARRTTPTSYEQYF
TRBJ2-7 few TRBD1 TRBV7-9 TGTGCCAGCAACCATATCGGACAGGGCTCCAACGAGCAGTACTTC CASNHIGQGSNEQYF
TRBJ2-5 few - TRBV6-5 TGTGCCACTAGGGGGGGGCGGGAGACCCAGTACTTC CATRGGRETQYF
TRBJ2-7 - - TRBV6-2/TRBV6-3 TGTGCCAGCAGTTACTCCATGGGCTACGAGCAGTACTTC CASSYSMGYEQYF
TRBJ2-5 - - TRBV20-1 TGCAGTGCTAGAGATTGGGGGGGCCCAGAGACCCAGTACTTC CSARDWGGPETQYF
TRBJ2-2 - - TRBV9 TGTGCCAGCAGCGCCAATCCCAGACTCGCGAACACCGGGGAGCTGTTTTTT CASSANPRLANTGELFF
TRBJ2-3 many TRBD1 TRBV7-2 TGTGCCAGCAGCGAGCCGGGACAGGGCCCAGATACGCAGTATTTT CASSEPGQGPDTQYF
TRBJ2-1 many - TRBV7-9 TGTGCCAGCAGCGCCGAACTAGGGGAGGTTCGGAAGCAGTTCTTC CASSAELGEVRKQFF
TRBJ2-3 - TRBD2 TRBV7-8 TGTGCCAGCAGCTTAGAGGCCGGGGGGGCGACAGATACGCAGTATTTT CASSLEAGGATDTQYF
TRBJ1-1 few - TRBV10-2 TGCGCCAGCAGTGGTACACAGAACACTGAAGCTTTCTTT CASSGTQNTEAFF
TRBJ2-1 - TRBD2 TRBV5-4 TGTGCCAGCAGCTTGGGGGTAGCGGGGGCTTCCTCCTACAATGAGCAGTTCTTC CASSLGVAGASSYNEQFF
TRBJ2-5 many - TRBV28 TGTGCCTGCCTAGGGGTCCAAGAGACCCAGTACTTC CACLGVQETQYF
TRBJ1-1 - TRBD1 TRBV29-1 TGCAGCATCCGGGACAGTCAATTAGTCGAAGCTTTCTTT CSIRDSQLVEAFF
TRBJ2-7 - TRBD2 TRBV20-1 TGCAGTGCTAGAGACCTGACTAGCGGGAATGGTTACGAGCAGTACTTC CSARDLTSGNGYEQYF
TRBJ1-1 - TRBD1 TRBV7-9 TGTGCCAGCAGCTCAGGGACAGGGGATTCCACTGAAGCTTTCTTT CASSSGTGDSTEAFF
TRBJ2-3 many - TRBV7-2 TGTGCCAGCAGCTTACAAGAACGACTCACAGATACGCAGTATTTT CASSLQERLTDTQYF
TRBJ2-7 - - TRBV10-2 TGCGCCAGCACCCTTACCGGAGACTCCTACGAGCAGTACTTC CASTLTGDSYEQYF
TRBJ1-5 many - TRBV7-2 TGTGCCAGCAGCTTAGCTGGTAGCAATCAGCCCCAGCATTTT CASSLAGSNQPQHF
TRBJ1-1 - TRBD1 TRBV29-1 TGCAGCGTTCCAGCAGGGGGTGGGAACACTGAAGCTTTCTTT CSVPAGGGNTEAFF
TRBJ2-5 - - TRBV7-8 TGTGCCAGCAGCTTAGTGGGGGCCCTAGGGGAGACCCAGTACTTC CASSLVGALGETQYF
TRBJ1-1 - TRBD1 TRBV5-1 TGCGCCAGCAGCTTGGACGGACAGGGGTACACTGAAGCTTTCTTT CASSLDGQGYTEAFF
TRBJ2-7 few TRBD1 TRBV7-9 TGTGCCAGCACCCCTTTGGGGACAGGGTCCTACGAGCAGTACTTC CASTPLGTGSYEQYF
TRBJ2-7 few TRBD2 TRBV5-1 TGCGCCAGCAGCTTGGACCTAGCGGACTACGAGCAGTACTTC CASSLDLADYEQYF
TRBJ2-7 - - TRBV30 TGTGCCTGGAAACCTTGGGCAGGAGTCTCCTACGAGCAGTACTTC CAWKPWAGVSYEQYF
TRBJ2-7 many TRBD1 TRBV28 TGTGCCAGCAGTCAACAGGGGGAAGTATCCTACGAGCAGTACTTC CASSQQGEVSYEQYF
TRBJ2-7 - TRBD1 TRBV20-1 TGCAGTGCTGAGTTCAACACAGGGGGCGCCTCCTACGAGCAGTACTTC CSAEFNTGGASYEQYF
TRBJ1-2 few TRBD1 TRBV5-4 TGTGCCAGCAGCTTTACAGGGGGTCATGGCTACACCTTC CASSFTGGHGYTF
TRBJ2-1 few - TRBV11-3 TGTGCCAGCAGCTTAAGACAAAGGAACAATGAGCAGTTCTTC CASSLRQRNNEQFF